Included here is one TCR beta chain sequence, with context. The data were taken from a study of blood T cell repertoires in COVID-19. The method was immunoSEQ multiplex PCR; TCRdb's version includes in-frame clones alone and lacks a portion of them. The data show 90,000 to 150,000 clones, approximately 90% seen once. Germline trimming cut 5 bases from V and 0 bases from J; bases unmatched to any gene: 6. This CDR3 has 16 amino acids. CDR1 and CDR2 from the germline V gene are LNHDA and SQIVND (reference sequence). The chain combines TRBV19 with TRBJ1-5; 8 bases are a match to TRBD1. This clonotype was sampled from a human donor with acute or convalescent COVID-19. The donor label of this sample is uncertain. Sequenced input: peripheral blood. The CDR3 spells CASSWTGIYSNQPQHF. The CDR3 coding sequence is TGTGCCAGTAGTTGGACAGGGATATATAGCAATCAGCCCCAGCATTTT. Complete variable domain (other parts from reference TRBV19 and TRBJ1-5): DGGITQSPKYLFRKEGQNVTLSCEQNLNHDAMYWYRQDPGQGLRLIYYSQIVNDFQKGDIAEGYSVSREKKESFPLTVTSAQKNPTAFYLCASSWTGIYSNQPQHFGDGTRLSIL.